This is a list of T cell receptor beta chains from one sample in a study of blood T cell repertoires in COVID-19. Libraries were prepared by immunoSEQ multiplex PCR; TCRdb keeps only in-frame clonotypes and omits some of them. This sample has tens of thousands of clones, with roughly 87% found just once. The material sequenced was peripheral blood. These receptors all stem from a man in his sixties with active COVID-19. CDR3s include the opening cysteine and the closing phenylalanine or tryptophan. The D gene is left open where the match is weak. Size tells how often a clone was seen (once, few, many) or the class of an expanded clone, and some rows leave it out.

CDR3 protein,CDR3 DNA,D gene,clone size,J gene,V gene
CACDRQGQEQYF,TGTGCCTGCGATAGACAGGGGCAAGAGCAGTACTTC,TRBD1,-,TRBJ2-7,TRBV2
CASRGGFGVSIHEQYF,TGTGCCAGCAGGGGGGGGTTCGGGGTCAGCATCCACGAGCAGTACTTC,TRBD2,-,TRBJ2-7,TRBV11-2
CASSRTGNTGELFF,TGTGCCAGCAGTAGGACAGGGAACACCGGGGAGCTGTTTTTT,TRBD1,-,TRBJ2-2,TRBV28
CASSPEEKREIYNEQFF,TGTGCCAGCAGCCCCGAAGAGAAGCGGGAGATCTACAATGAGCAGTTCTTC,TRBD2,-,TRBJ2-1,TRBV7-3
CASSLWTSGTYEQYF,TGTGCCAGCAGTTTATGGACTAGCGGCACATACGAGCAGTACTTC,TRBD2,once,TRBJ2-7,TRBV28
CASGGTGGSYTEAFF,TGTGCCAGCGGAGGGACAGGGGGATCGTACACTGAAGCTTTCTTT,TRBD1,few,TRBJ1-1,TRBV28
CASSSGTGANNEKLFF,TGTGCCAGCTCAAGCGGAACAGGGGCTAATAATGAAAAACTGTTTTTT,TRBD1,-,TRBJ1-4,TRBV18
CASSESGARGAFF,TGCGCCAGCAGTGAGTCGGGCGCCCGTGGAGCTTTCTTT,-,once,TRBJ1-1,TRBV10-2
CASSISDNSYEQYF,TGTGCCAGTAGTATATCCGACAACTCCTACGAGCAGTACTTC,-,once,TRBJ2-7,TRBV19
CASSVSLVAGGNEQFF,TGTGCCAGCAGTGTGTCGTTGGTAGCGGGAGGAAATGAGCAGTTCTTC,TRBD2,-,TRBJ2-1,TRBV6-1
CASSTGLAGGGEQFF,TGTGCCAGCAGCACAGGACTAGCGGGGGGAGGTGAGCAGTTCTTC,TRBD2,-,TRBJ2-1,TRBV11-3